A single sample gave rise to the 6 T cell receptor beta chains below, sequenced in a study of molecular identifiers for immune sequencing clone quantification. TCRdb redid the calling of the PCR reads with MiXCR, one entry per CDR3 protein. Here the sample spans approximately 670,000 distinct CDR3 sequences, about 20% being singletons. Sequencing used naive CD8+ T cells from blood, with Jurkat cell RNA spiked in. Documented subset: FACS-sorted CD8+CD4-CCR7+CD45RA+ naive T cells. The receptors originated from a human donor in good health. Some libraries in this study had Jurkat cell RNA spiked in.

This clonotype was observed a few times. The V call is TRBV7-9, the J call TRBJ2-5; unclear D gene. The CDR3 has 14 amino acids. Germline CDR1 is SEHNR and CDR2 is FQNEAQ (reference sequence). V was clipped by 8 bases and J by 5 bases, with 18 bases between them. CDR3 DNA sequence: TGTGCCAGCCAGCAGGTGTGGGGAACGGAGACCCAGTACTTC. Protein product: CASQQVWGTETQYF.

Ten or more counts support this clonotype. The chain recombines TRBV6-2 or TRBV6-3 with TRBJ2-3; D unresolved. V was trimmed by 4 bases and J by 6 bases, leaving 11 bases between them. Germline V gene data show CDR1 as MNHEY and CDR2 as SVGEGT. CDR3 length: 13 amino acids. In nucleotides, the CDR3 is TGTGCCAGCAGTTTTTATGGTGACGATACGCAGTATTTT. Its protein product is CASSFYGDDTQYF.

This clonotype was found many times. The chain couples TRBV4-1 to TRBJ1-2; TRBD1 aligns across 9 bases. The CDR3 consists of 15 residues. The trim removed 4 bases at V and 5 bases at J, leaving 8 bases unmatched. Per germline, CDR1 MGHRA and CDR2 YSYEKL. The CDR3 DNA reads TGCGCCAGCAGCCTAACAGGGGGCGCGGATTATGGCTACACCTTC. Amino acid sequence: CASSLTGGADYGYTF.

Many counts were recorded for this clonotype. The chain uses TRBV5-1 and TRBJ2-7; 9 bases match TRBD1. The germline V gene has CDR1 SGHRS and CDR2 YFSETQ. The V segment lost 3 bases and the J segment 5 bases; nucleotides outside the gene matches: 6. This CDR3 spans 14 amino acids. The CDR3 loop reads CASSWTGAVHEQYF. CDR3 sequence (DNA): TGCGCCAGCAGCTGGACAGGGGCGGTGCACGAGCAGTACTTC.

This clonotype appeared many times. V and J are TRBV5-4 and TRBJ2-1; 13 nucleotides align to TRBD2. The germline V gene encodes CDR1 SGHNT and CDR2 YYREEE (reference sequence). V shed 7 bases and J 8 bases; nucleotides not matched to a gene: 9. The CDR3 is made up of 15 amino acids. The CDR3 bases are TGTGCCAGCCTCTTATGGACTAGCGGGAGTGATGAGCAGTTCTTC. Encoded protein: CASLLWTSGSDEQFF.

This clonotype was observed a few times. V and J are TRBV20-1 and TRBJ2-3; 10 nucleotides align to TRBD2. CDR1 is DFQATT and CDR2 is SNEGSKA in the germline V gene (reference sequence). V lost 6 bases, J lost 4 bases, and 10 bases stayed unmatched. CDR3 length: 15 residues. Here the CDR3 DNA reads TGCAGTGCCCCGAAGCGGGGGGGCCCGGCAGATACGCAGTATTTT. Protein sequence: CSAPKRGGPADTQYF.